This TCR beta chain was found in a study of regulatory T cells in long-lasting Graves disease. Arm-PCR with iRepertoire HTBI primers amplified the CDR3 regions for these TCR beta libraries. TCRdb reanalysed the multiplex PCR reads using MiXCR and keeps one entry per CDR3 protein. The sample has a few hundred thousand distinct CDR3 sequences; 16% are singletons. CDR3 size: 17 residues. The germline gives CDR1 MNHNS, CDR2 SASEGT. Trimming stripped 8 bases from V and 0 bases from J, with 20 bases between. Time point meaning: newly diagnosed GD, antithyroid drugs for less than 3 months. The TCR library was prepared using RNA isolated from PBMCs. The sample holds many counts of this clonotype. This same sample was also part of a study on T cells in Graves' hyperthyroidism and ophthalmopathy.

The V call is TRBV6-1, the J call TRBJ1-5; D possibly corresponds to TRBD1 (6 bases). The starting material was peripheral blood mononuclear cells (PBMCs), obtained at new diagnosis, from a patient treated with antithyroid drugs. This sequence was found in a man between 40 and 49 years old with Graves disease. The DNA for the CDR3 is TGTGCCAGCCCAGACCTGAACAGGGAGCATAGCAATCAGCCCCAGCATTTT. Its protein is CASPDLNREHSNQPQHF.